Presented here are 4 T cell receptor beta chains from one specimen sequenced in a study of T cell responses to AZD1222 COVID-19 vaccine. This table comes from immunoSEQ multiplex PCR, and its TCRdb copy is limited to in-frame clones, with some not included. Here the sample spans about 140,000 clones, 70% to 90% being singletons. The sample in question was peripheral blood, obtained on day 0 of AZD1222 vaccination. These receptors were obtained from an adult in good health.

The V call is TRBV30, the J call TRBJ1-2; no reliable D call. This CDR3 comprises 13 residues. V was trimmed by 3 bases and J by 3 bases, leaving 11 bases between them. The germline V gene has CDR1 GTSNPN and CDR2 SVGIG (reference sequence). CDR3 sequence (DNA): TGTGCCTGGAGCGAAGTCCTCTACTATGGCTACACCTTC. Protein sequence: CAWSEVLYYGYTF.

This clone was picked up one time. The chain carries TRBV14 and TRBJ1-1, with D possibly matching TRBD1 (5 bases). This CDR3 contains 15 residues. The ends were cut back, 4 bases at V and 1 base at J, with 13 bases in the middle. In germline, CDR1 is SGHDN, CDR2 FVKESK. The CDR3, as DNA: TGTGCCAGCAGCCCTTATCAGGGAACGAACACTGAAGCTTTCTTT. Protein sequence: CASSPYQGTNTEAFF.

J is TRBJ2-5 and V is TRBV5-4; 9 bases line up with TRBD1. J gave up 2 bases and V 6 bases, and 8 bases lay outside the gene matches. The CDR3 contains 15 residues. Germline V gene lookup returns CDR1 SGHNT and CDR2 YYREEE (reference sequence). In DNA, the CDR3 is TGTGCCAGCACCGGGACAGGGACCTCTCAAGAGACCCAGTACTTC. The encoded protein is CASTGTGTSQETQYF.

This chain connects TRBV30 to TRBJ1-5, with unresolved D. Per the germline V gene, CDR1 is GTSNPN and CDR2 is SVGIG (reference sequence). The CDR3 totals 14 residues. V shed 3 bases and J shed 0 bases, with 9 bases lying between them. The CDR3 DNA reads TGTGCCTGGAGGGGTCTGAATAGCAATCAGCCCCAGCATTTT. This codes for CAWRGLNSNQPQHF.